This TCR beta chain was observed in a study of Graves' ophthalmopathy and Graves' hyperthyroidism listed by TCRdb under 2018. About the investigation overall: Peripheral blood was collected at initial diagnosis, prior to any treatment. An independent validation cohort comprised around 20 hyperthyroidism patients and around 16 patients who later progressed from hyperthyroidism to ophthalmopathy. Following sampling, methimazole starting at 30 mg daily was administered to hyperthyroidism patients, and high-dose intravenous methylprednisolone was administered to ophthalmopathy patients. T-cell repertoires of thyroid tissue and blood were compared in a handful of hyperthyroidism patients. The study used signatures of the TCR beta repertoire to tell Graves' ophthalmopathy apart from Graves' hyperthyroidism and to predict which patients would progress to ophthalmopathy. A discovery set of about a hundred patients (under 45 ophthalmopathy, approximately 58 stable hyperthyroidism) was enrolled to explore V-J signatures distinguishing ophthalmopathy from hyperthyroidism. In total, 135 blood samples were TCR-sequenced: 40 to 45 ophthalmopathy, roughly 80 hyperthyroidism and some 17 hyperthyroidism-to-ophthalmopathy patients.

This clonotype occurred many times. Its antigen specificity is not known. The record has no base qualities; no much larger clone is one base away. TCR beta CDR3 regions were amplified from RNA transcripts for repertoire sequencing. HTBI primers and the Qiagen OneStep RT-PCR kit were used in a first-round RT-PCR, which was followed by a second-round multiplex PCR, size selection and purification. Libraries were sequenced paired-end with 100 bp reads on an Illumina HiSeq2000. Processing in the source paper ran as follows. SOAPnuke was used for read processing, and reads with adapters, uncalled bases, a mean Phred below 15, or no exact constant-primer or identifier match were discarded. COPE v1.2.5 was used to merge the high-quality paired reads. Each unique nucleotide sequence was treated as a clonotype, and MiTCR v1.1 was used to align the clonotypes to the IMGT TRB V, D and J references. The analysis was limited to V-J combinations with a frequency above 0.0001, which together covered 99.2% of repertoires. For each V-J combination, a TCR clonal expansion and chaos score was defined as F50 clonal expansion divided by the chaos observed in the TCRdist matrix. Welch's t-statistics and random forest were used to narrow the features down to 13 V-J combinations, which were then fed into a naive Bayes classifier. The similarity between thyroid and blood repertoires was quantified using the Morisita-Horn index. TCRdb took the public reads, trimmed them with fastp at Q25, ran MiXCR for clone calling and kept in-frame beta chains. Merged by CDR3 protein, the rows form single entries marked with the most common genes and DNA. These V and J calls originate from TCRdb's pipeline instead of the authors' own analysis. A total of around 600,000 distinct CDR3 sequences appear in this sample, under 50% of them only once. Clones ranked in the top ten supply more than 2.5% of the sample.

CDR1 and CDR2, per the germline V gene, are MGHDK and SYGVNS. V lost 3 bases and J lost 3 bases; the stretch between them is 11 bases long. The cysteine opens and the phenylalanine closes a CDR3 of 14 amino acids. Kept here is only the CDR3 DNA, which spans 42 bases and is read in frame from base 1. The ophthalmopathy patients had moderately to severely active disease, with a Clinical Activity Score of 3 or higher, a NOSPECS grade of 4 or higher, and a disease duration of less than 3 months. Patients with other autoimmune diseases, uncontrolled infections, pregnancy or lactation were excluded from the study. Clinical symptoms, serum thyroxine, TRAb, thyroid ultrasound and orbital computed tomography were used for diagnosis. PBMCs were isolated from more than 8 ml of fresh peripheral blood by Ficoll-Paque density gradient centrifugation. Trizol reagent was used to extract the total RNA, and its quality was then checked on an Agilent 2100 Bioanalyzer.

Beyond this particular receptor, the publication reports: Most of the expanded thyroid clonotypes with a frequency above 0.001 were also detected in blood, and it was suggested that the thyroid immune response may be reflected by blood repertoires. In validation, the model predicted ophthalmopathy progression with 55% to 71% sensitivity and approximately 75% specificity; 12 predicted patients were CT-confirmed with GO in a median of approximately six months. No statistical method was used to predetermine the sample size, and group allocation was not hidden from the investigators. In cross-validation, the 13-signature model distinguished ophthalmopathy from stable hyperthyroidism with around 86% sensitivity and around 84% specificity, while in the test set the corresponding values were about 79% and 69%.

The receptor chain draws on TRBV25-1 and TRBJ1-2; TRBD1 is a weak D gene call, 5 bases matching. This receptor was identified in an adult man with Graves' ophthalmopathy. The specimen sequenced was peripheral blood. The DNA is TGTGCCAGCAGTGACCCAAGGGGACACTATGGCTACACCTTC. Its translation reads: CASSDPRGHYGYTF.